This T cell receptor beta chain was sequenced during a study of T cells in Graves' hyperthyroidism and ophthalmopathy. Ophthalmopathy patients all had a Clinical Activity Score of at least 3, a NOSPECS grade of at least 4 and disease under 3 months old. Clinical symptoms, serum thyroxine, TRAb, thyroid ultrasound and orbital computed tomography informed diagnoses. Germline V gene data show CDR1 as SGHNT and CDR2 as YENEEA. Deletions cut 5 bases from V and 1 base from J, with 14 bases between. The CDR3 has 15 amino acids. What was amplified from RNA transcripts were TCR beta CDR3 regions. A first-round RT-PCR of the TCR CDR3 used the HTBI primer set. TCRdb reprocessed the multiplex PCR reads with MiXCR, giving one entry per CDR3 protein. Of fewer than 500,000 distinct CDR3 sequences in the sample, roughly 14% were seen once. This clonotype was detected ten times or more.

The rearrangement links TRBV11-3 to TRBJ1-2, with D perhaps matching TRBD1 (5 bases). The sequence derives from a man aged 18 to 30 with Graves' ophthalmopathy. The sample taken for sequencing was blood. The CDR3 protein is CASSATGESNYGYTF. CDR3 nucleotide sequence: TGTGCCAGCAGCGCAACAGGAGAGAGTAACTATGGCTACACCTTC.